One and the same sample provided the 32 T cell receptor beta chains below, sequenced in a study of T cell responses to AZD1222 COVID-19 vaccine. Profiling relied on immunoSEQ multiplex PCR, and the TCRdb table lists in-frame clones only, not all of them. The table shows about 99,000 clones, with 87% occurring only once. The sample consisted of peripheral blood, taken on day 0 of AZD1222 vaccination. The receptors come from an adult in good health.

This chain links TRBV6-4 with TRBJ1-1; D may be TRBD1 (6 bases). With 0 bases removed from V and 5 bases from J, the gap between germline ends came to 13 bases. From germline, CDR1 is MRHNA and CDR2 SNTAGT. CDR3 length equals 15 residues. The CDR3: CASSDSRGGGTEAFF. In DNA, the CDR3 is TGTGCCAGCAGTGACTCGAGAGGGGGAGGTACTGAAGCTTTCTTT.

The chain combines TRBV3-1 (or the pseudogene TRBV3-2) with TRBJ1-2; D possibly corresponds to TRBD1 (5 bases). V lost 1 base, J lost 5 bases, and 14 bases lay in between. Germline CDR1 reads LGHDT; CDR2 reads YNNKEL (reference sequence). This CDR3 is 15 amino acids long. CDR3 DNA: TGTGCCAGCAGCCAAGGTGGGGACGCTCGTTATGGCTACACCTTC. It translates to CASSQGGDARYGYTF.

The CDR3 region is CASSVESVGYTF. The CDR3 DNA reads as TGTGCCAGCAGTGTTGAGTCCGTTGGCTACACCTTC. This chain joins TRBV2 and TRBJ1-2; D is unresolved. Germline V CDR1 and CDR2: SNHLY, FYNNEI. There are 12 residues in the CDR3. The germline V and J ends were trimmed by 4 bases and 7 bases, with 10 bases remaining between them. The variable domain in full, completed from reference TRBV2 and TRBJ1-2, reads EPEVTQTPSHQVTQMGQEVILRCVPISNHLYFYWYRQILGQKVEFLVSFYNNEISEKSEIFDDQFSVERPDGSNFTLKIRSTKLEDSAMYFCASSVESVGYTFGSGTRLTVV.

The chain has TRBV4-2 and TRBJ1-1; D uncertain. This CDR3 contains 14 residues. Germline values: CDR1 LGHNA, CDR2 YNFKEQ. Between the trimmed V and J ends, which lost 0 bases and 6 bases, there was a span of 11 bases. The CDR3 sequence is CASSQDTAVAEAFF. DNA of the CDR3: TGTGCCAGCAGCCAAGATACGGCAGTAGCTGAAGCTTTCTTT.

This chain links TRBV24-1 with TRBJ2-1; possibly TRBD2 for D (5 bases). The V gene's germline CDR1 is KGHDR and CDR2 SFDVKD. V lost 5 bases and J 4 bases, leaving 17 bases between the germline ends. This CDR3 is built from 16 residues. In DNA form, the CDR3 reads TGTGCCACCAGTGGGGTGAGAGGGTTGGGATACAATGAGCAGTTCTTC. Its translation: CATSGVRGLGYNEQFF.

The J gene is TRBJ1-2, the V gene TRBV19, with unresolved D. V lost 5 bases and J 1 base, leaving 14 bases between the germline ends. CDR1 LNHDA and CDR2 SQIVND come from the germline V gene (reference sequence). The CDR3 covers 15 residues. CDR3 protein: CASSPGVTINYGYTF. As DNA, the CDR3 is TGTGCCAGTAGTCCCGGGGTTACGATTAACTATGGCTACACCTTC.

This sequence joins TRBV30 and TRBJ1-6; the D is unclear. With 1 base removed from V and 4 bases from J, the gap between germline ends came to 2 bases. Germline V lookup: CDR1 GTSNPN, CDR2 SVGIG (reference sequence). The CDR3 loop spans 12 amino acids. The CDR3 sequence: CAWSDYNSPLHF. As DNA, the CDR3 is TGTGCCTGGAGTGATTATAATTCACCCCTCCACTTT.

The V and J genes are TRBV5-1 and TRBJ2-7; TRBD2 agrees at 7 bases. The CDR3 is made up of 15 amino acids. Germline trimming cut 2 bases from V and 4 bases from J; bases unmatched to any gene: 9. Germline CDR1 and CDR2: SGHRS and YFSETQ. The CDR3 sequence: CASSFRGGTKYEQYF. The DNA of the CDR3 is TGCGCCAGCAGCTTCCGGGGAGGGACGAAATACGAGCAGTACTTC.

The chain uses TRBV18 and TRBJ1-1; 9 bases line up with TRBD1. CDR3 length: 15 residues. With V trimmed by 1 base and J by 6 bases, 6 bases remained unmatched. Germline CDR1 KGHSH, CDR2 LQKENI. The CDR3 DNA is TGTGCCAGCTCACCACAGAAACAGGGGGCCTCTGAAGCTTTCTTT. Its translation is CASSPQKQGASEAFF.

The V gene is TRBV5-5, the J gene TRBJ1-4; a possible D gene is TRBD1 (6 bases). The germline V and J ends were trimmed by 1 base and 7 bases, with 11 bases remaining between them. The CDR3 has 14 residues. Germline assignment: CDR1 SGHKS and CDR2 YYEKEE (reference sequence). In nucleotides, the CDR3 is TGTGCCAGCAGCTTGATTACAGGGACTGAAAAACTGTTTTTT. This translates into CASSLITGTEKLFF. Drawing the rest from reference TRBV5-5 and TRBJ1-4, the complete variable domain is DAGVTQSPTHLIKTRGQQVTLRCSPISGHKSVSWYQQVLGQGPQFIFQYYEKEERGRGNFPDRFSARQFPNYSSELNVNALLLGDSALYLCASSLITGTEKLFFGSGTQLSVL.

This clone was picked up one time. The chain has TRBV7-9 and TRBJ1-2; 8 nucleotides agree with TRBD1. Per germline, CDR1 SEHNR and CDR2 FQNEAQ (reference sequence). V shed 5 bases, J shed 6 bases, and the junction held 17 bases outside the gene matches. There are 17 residues in the CDR3. The chain's CDR3 is CASSVSGTGGPINGYTF. The CDR3, as DNA: TGTGCCAGCAGCGTATCCGGGACAGGCGGACCTATAAATGGCTACACCTTC.

This chain's CDR3 is CASSQYGLVTNEQFF. Here the CDR3 DNA reads TGCGCCAGCAGCCAATATGGACTAGTGACTAATGAGCAGTTCTTC. V and J are TRBV4-1 and TRBJ2-1, with 7 bases that match TRBD2. V was clipped by 2 bases and J by 7 bases; unmatched bases: 8. Germline CDR1 and CDR2: MGHRA and YSYEKL. The length of the CDR3 is 15 residues.

As to this clone: The junction and the germline gene differ at one end; a read error may be behind it. The chain joins TRBV4-3 to TRBJ1-1; D is undetermined. Germline CDR1 reads LGHNA; CDR2 reads YSLEER. The CDR3 has 13 amino acids. This CDR3 reads CASSQDISTDRLF. The CDR3 coding sequence is TGCGCCAGCAGCCAAGATATATCGACCGATCGGCTCTTT.

The chain employs TRBV7-3 and TRBJ1-6; no clear D. V gave up 0 bases and J gave up 7 bases, with 4 bases separating them. This CDR3 has 13 residues. Germline-derived CDR1 and CDR2 are SGHTA and FQGTGA. CDR3 bases: TGTGCCAGCAGCTTAACAGGGAATTCACCCCTCCACTTT. Translating it yields CASSLTGNSPLHF.

This rearrangement joins TRBV6-5 to TRBJ1-1; D might be TRBD1 (6 bases). The V end was cut by 0 bases, the J end by 5 bases, with 10 bases between. This CDR3 is built from 14 residues. Per germline, CDR1 MNHEY and CDR2 SVGAGI. CDR3 coding DNA: TGTGCCAGCAGTTACTCGACAGGCTGGACTGAAGCTTTCTTT. Its protein is CASSYSTGWTEAFF.

The V gene is TRBV25-1, the J gene TRBJ2-5; D remains ambiguous. Germline CDR1 reads MGHDK; CDR2 reads SYGVNS. V was shortened by 1 base and J by 5 bases, with 5 bases between the two germline ends. The CDR3 totals 12 residues. This CDR3 reads CASSESWETQYF. The CDR3 region has the DNA TGTGCCAGCAGTGAATCCTGGGAGACCCAGTACTTC.

The genes are TRBV27 and TRBJ1-3; D not certain. CDR3 length: 14 amino acids. V was trimmed by 2 bases and J by 1 base, leaving 6 bases between them. Germline V lookup: CDR1 MNHEY, CDR2 SMNVEV (reference sequence). Here the CDR3 reads CASSLRGSGNTIYF. CDR3 coding DNA: TGTGCCAGCAGTTTACGCGGGTCTGGAAACACCATATATTTT.

This clone has more than one count but fewer than ten. The V gene is TRBV23-1, the J gene TRBJ2-7; D may be TRBD1 or TRBD2 (5 bases each). TRBV23-1 is an ORF; its function is uncertain. This CDR3 is built from 11 residues. Trimming took off 10 bases at V and 4 bases at J, with 11 bases between the two ends. The CDR3 DNA sequence: TGCGCCAACCCGGGACGGTACGAGCAGTACGTC. Amino acid sequence: CANPGRYEQYV.

The chain employs TRBV7-2 and TRBJ1-2; D gene ambiguous. The ends were cut back, 5 bases at V and 3 bases at J, with 10 bases in the middle. Germline V gives CDR1 SGHTA, CDR2 FQGNSA. The CDR3 has 13 amino acids. CDR3 region: CASSNFKDYGYTF. The CDR3, as DNA: TGTGCCAGCAGCAATTTCAAAGACTATGGCTACACCTTC. Using reference TRBV7-2 and TRBJ1-2 for the parts outside the CDR3, the full variable domain is GAGVSQSPSNKVTEKGKDVELRCDPISGHTALYWYRQSLGQGLEFLIYFQGNSAPDKSGLPSDRFSAERTGGSVSTLTIQRTQQEDSAVYLCASSNFKDYGYTFGSGTRLTVV.

The chain recombines TRBV4-2 with TRBJ2-3; 15 bases line up with TRBD2. Per the germline V gene, CDR1 is LGHNA and CDR2 is YNFKEQ. J gave up 8 bases and V 4 bases, and 7 bases lay outside the gene matches. The CDR3 runs to 16 residues. The CDR3 loop is CASSPGLAGGPGTQYF. CDR3 bases: TGTGCCAGCAGCCCTGGACTAGCGGGAGGGCCCGGTACGCAGTATTTT.

The chain links TRBV19 to TRBJ2-1; possibly TRBD1 for D (6 bases). Germline V CDR1 and CDR2: LNHDA, SQIVND (reference sequence). V lost 8 bases to trimming and J lost 8 bases, with 19 bases between them. The CDR3 sequence is 14 residues long. The CDR3 DNA is TGTGCCAGTTTGAGGGGGACCGGCTTACATGAGCAGTTCTTC. Protein product: CASLRGTGLHEQFF.

This clone came up a few times. This chain links TRBV7-9 with TRBJ2-7; D perhaps matches TRBD1 (6 bases). V gave up 6 bases and J gave up 2 bases, with 14 bases separating them. The CDR3 loop spans 14 amino acids. Germline V CDR1 and CDR2: SEHNR, FQNEAQ (reference sequence). CDR3 in DNA: TGTGCCAGCAGTTACTCACAGGGCCCCTACGAGCAGTACTTC. As protein: CASSYSQGPYEQYF.

The CDR3 region is CAISDRRGTSFTGELFF. Here the CDR3 DNA reads TGTGCCATCTCAGATCGCCGGGGGACTAGCTTCACCGGGGAGCTGTTTTTT. The chain joins TRBV10-3 to TRBJ2-2, with 9 bases aligning to TRBD2. CDR3 length: 17 residues. Germline loops: CDR1 ENHRY, CDR2 SYGVKD. Trimming removed 8 bases from V and 4 bases from J; junction bases left unmatched: 14.

The chain employs TRBV5-4 and TRBJ1-2; TRBD1 is a possible D gene (5 bases). Germline V gene lookup returns CDR1 SGHNT and CDR2 YYREEE (reference sequence). There are 13 residues in the CDR3. The V end was cut by 0 bases, the J end by 6 bases, with 9 bases between. The DNA of the CDR3 is TGTGCCAGCAGCTTGGATGGGGGAGATGGCTACACCTTC. This encodes CASSLDGGDGYTF.

The CDR3, as DNA: TGTGCCAGCAGCCCCCCCCAGGATAGGAGTGGCTACACCTTC. It is translated as CASSPPQDRSGYTF. This chain joins TRBV7-9 and TRBJ1-2; D remains ambiguous. With 5 bases removed from V and 7 bases from J, the gap between germline ends came to 17 bases. Germline-derived CDR1 and CDR2 are SEHNR and FQNEAQ (reference sequence). This CDR3 region has 14 residues.

The V call is TRBV24-1, the J call TRBJ2-2; 9 bases fit TRBD2. Germline CDR1 and CDR2: KGHDR and SFDVKD. V gave up 2 bases and J gave up 5 bases; unmatched junction bases: 5. The CDR3 spans 16 residues. CDR3: CATSDYSGGLTGELFF. CDR3 coding DNA: TGTGCCACCAGTGATTATAGCGGGGGTCTTACCGGGGAGCTGTTTTTT.

The genes are TRBV7-2 and TRBJ1-3; tentative D call: TRBD1 (5 bases). Germline loops: CDR1 SGHTA, CDR2 FQGNSA. Trimming took off 5 bases at V and 0 bases at J, with 17 bases between the two ends. The CDR3 consists of 17 residues. The CDR3 DNA sequence: TGTGCCAGCAGCCCCTGGGGGAGGGGTACCTCTGGAAACACCATATATTTT. Translating it yields CASSPWGRGTSGNTIYF.

The chain combines TRBV29-1 with TRBJ2-2, with TRBD1 identical over 9 bases. Germline lookup yields CDR1 SQVTM and CDR2 ANQGSEA. Trimming cost V 6 bases and J 8 bases; bases outside gene matches: 13. The CDR3 runs 15 residues. CDR3 amino acids: CSVAPTGGGRGELFF. CDR3 DNA sequence: TGCAGCGTCGCACCCACAGGGGGCGGAAGGGGGGAGCTGTTTTTT.

This chain links TRBV9 with TRBJ1-4; no reliable D call. The CDR3 spans 14 residues. V lost 7 bases and J lost 0, with 10 bases in between. Germline assignment: CDR1 SGDLS and CDR2 YYNGEE. The CDR3 spells CASSYMATNEKLFF. CDR3 DNA: TGTGCCAGCTCCTACATGGCAACTAATGAAAAACTGTTTTTT.

V usage is TRBV3-1 (or the pseudogene TRBV3-2) and J usage is TRBJ2-3; TRBD2 aligns across 8 bases. The CDR3 is made up of 15 amino acids. The V segment lost 7 bases and the J segment 5 bases; nucleotides outside the gene matches: 11. From germline, CDR1 is LGHDT and CDR2 YNNKEL (reference sequence). CDR3 sequence (DNA): TGTGCCAGCACCTTGCGGCTAGCGGGCGGAGATACGCAGTATTTT. Residues: CASTLRLAGGDTQYF.

This chain joins TRBV10-3 and TRBJ1-1, with D hard to call. This CDR3 is built from 13 residues. Germline CDR1 ENHRY, CDR2 SYGVKD. The V gene lost 7 bases and the J gene lost 0 bases, with 9 bases spanning the gap. CDR3 in amino acids: CAITLAMNTEAFF. As DNA, the CDR3 is TGTGCCATCACCCTGGCCATGAACACTGAAGCTTTCTTT.

The genes are TRBV6-5 and TRBJ1-2; 7 bases match TRBD1. CDR1 and CDR2 from the germline V gene are MNHEY and SVGAGI. The CDR3 consists of 14 residues. The J segment lost 5 bases and the V segment lost 6 bases, leaving 9 bases of the junction unmatched. Written as DNA, the CDR3 is TGTGCCAGCAGGCTGGAGACAGGGAAGTATGGCTACACCTTC. Translation: CASRLETGKYGYTF.